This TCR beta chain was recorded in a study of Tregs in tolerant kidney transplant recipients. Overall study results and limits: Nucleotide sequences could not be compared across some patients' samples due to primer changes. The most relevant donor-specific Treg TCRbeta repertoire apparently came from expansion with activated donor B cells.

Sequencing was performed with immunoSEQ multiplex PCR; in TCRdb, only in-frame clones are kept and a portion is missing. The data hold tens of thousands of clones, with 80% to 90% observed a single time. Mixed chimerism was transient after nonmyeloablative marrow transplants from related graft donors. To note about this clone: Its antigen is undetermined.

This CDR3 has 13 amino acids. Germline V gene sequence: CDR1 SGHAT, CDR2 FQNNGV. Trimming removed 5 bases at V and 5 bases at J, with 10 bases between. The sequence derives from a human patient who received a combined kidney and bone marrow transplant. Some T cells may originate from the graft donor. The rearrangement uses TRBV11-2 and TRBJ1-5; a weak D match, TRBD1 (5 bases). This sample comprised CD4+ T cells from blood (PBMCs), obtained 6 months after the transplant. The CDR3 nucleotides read TGTGCCAGCAGCAGGGCGGGGGATCAGCCCCAGCATTTT. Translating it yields CASSRAGDQPQHF.